The rows below give T cell receptor beta chains drawn from one sample of a study of a mutant IDH1 vaccine in newly diagnosed glioma. The antigens of these receptors remain unknown. TCRdb's copy holds only in-frame clones and misses some; the assay was immunoSEQ multiplex PCR. This table holds about 27,000 clones, over 60% found once. The specimen was PBMCs, collected from a glioma patient whose treatment included an IDH1 peptide vaccine. Receptors were obtained from a man in his fifties or sixties with glioma. The CDR3 runs from the conserved cysteine through the conserved F or W. The D gene is left open where the match is weak. A clone size is listed for some rows: how often the clone was seen (once, few, many), or a class if it is expanded.

CDR3aa,CDR3nt,j_gene,d_gene,v_gene,abundance
CASSDERAPDEQYF,TGTGCCAGCAGTGACGAGCGGGCCCCCGACGAGCAGTACTTC,TRBJ2-7,.,TRBV2,.
CASSPGGANYEQYF,TGTGCCAGCAGCCCAGGGGGGGCTAACTACGAGCAGTACTTC,TRBJ2-7,.,TRBV27,.
CASSVRVAGELFF,TGTGCCAGTAGTGTAAGGGTGGCCGGGGAGCTGTTTTTT,TRBJ2-2,.,TRBV19,.
CASRFTGTGWFF,TGTGCCAGCAGATTTACCGGGACAGGGTGGTTCTTC,TRBJ2-1,TRBD1,TRBV2,.
CASSQGGQPQHF,TGTGCCAGCAGCCAAGGGGGTCAGCCCCAGCATTTT,TRBJ1-5,.,TRBV4-2,.
CASSAGQGHTEAFF,TGCGCCAGCAGCGCCGGACAGGGCCACACTGAAGCTTTCTTT,TRBJ1-1,TRBD1,TRBV5-1,.
CASSYGGSNTEAFF,TGTGCCAGCAGCTATGGGGGAAGTAACACTGAAGCTTTCTTT,TRBJ1-1,.,TRBV7-2,few
CASSVATGTGYGYTF,TGTGCCAGTAGTGTTGCGACAGGGACAGGCTATGGCTACACCTTC,TRBJ1-2,TRBD1,TRBV19,.
CASRDLRRTEAFF,TGTGCCAGCAGGGACCTTAGGAGGACTGAAGCTTTCTTT,TRBJ1-1,.,TRBV6-5,.
CASSPGGGRDTQYF,TGTGCCAGCAGCCCCGGGGGGGGTAGAGATACGCAGTATTTT,TRBJ2-3,TRBD2,TRBV7-2,few
CASSPETGGRRAFF,TGTGCCAGCAGCCCTGAGACAGGGGGAAGAAGAGCTTTCTTT,TRBJ1-1,TRBD1,TRBV5-5,few
CARSRTRGPNQPQHF,TGTGCCAGAAGCAGAACCAGGGGCCCGAATCAGCCCCAGCATTTT,TRBJ1-5,.,TRBV5-3,.
CSCGGPASQPQHF,TGCAGCTGTGGGGGGCCGGCGAGTCAGCCCCAGCATTTT,TRBJ1-5,.,TRBV29-1,once
CASSYQVRAGETQYF,TGTGCCAGCAGTTACCAGGTCCGAGCGGGAGAGACCCAGTACTTC,TRBJ2-5,.,TRBV6-6,once
CASSLSETQYF,TGTGCCAGCAGCTTATCAGAGACCCAGTACTTC,TRBJ2-5,.,TRBV5-5,.
CSVEGTLSRDTQYF,TGCAGCGTTGAAGGGACTCTTTCGAGAGATACGCAGTATTTT,TRBJ2-3,.,TRBV29-1,.
CAWKRPPNGYTF,TGTGCCTGGAAGAGGCCTCCCAATGGCTACACCTTC,TRBJ1-2,.,TRBV30,.
CASSYADRGQPQHF,TGTGCCAGCAGTTACGCCGACAGAGGTCAGCCCCAGCATTTT,TRBJ1-5,.,TRBV6-5,once
CASSRTGAQYF,TGTGCCAGCAGTAGGACCGGGGCGCAGTACTTC,TRBJ2-7,.,TRBV6-5,.
CSVVRPDHEQYF,TGCAGCGTTGTTAGACCTGACCACGAGCAGTACTTC,TRBJ2-7,.,TRBV29-1,.
CASKLGLYSNQPQHF,TGCGCCAGCAAATTAGGTCTTTATAGCAATCAGCCCCAGCATTTT,TRBJ1-5,.,TRBV5-1,medium-sized
CASGRLAGGNEQFF,TGTGCCAGCGGCCGGCTAGCGGGGGGTAATGAGCAGTTCTTC,TRBJ2-1,TRBD2,TRBV7-2,.
CASSPTATGGASNQPQHF,TGTGCCAGCTCACCAACCGCGACAGGGGGCGCGAGCAATCAGCCCCAGCATTTT,TRBJ1-5,TRBD1,TRBV18,.
CASSFWVANSYEQYF,TGTGCCAGCAGCTTTTGGGTAGCTAATTCCTACGAGCAGTACTTC,TRBJ2-7,.,TRBV5-6,.
CASRTTGETQYF,TGTGCCAGCAGGACCACGGGAGAGACCCAGTACTTC,TRBJ2-5,.,TRBV7-9,.
CASSLALGGRDTEAFF,TGCGCCAGCAGCTTGGCTCTCGGGGGTAGGGACACTGAAGCTTTCTTT,TRBJ1-1,.,TRBV5-1,few
CASSTLEGQGNEKLFF,TGTGCCAGCAGCACGCTGGAAGGGCAGGGAAATGAAAAACTGTTTTTT,TRBJ1-4,.,TRBV5-6,.
CASSPGTRRHF,TGTGCCAGCAGCCCCGGCACGCGTCGGCATTTT,TRBJ1-5,.,TRBV5-8,.
CSANLANEQFF,TGCAGTGCCAATCTGGCGAATGAGCAGTTCTTC,TRBJ2-1,.,TRBV20-1,.
CASSQSGNQPQHF,TGTGCCAGCAGCCAGTCAGGAAATCAGCCCCAGCATTTT,TRBJ1-5,.,TRBV14,.
CASGDLWHEQYF,TGCGCCTCCGGGGACCTCTGGCACGAGCAGTACTTC,TRBJ2-7,.,TRBV10-1,.
CASRPGPREKLFF,TGTGCCAGCAGACCGGGACCGCGTGAAAAACTGTTTTTT,TRBJ1-4,.,TRBV7-9,few
CSARQGVDSPLHF,TGCAGCGCCAGACAGGGGGTTGATTCACCCCTCCACTTT,TRBJ1-6,TRBD1,TRBV29-1,once
CASSFPGPSNEQFF,TGTGCCAGTAGTTTCCCGGGCCCTTCGAATGAGCAGTTCTTC,TRBJ2-1,.,TRBV19,medium-sized
CASSGAGVQYF,TGTGCCAGCAGCGGGGCCGGCGTGCAGTATTTT,TRBJ2-3,.,TRBV7-9,.
CASSETAGGGNQPQHF,TGTGCCAGCAGTGAAACCGCAGGCGGGGGCAATCAGCCCCAGCATTTT,TRBJ1-5,.,TRBV2,few
CSARSNTEAFF,TGCAGTGCTCGGTCGAACACTGAAGCTTTCTTT,TRBJ1-1,.,TRBV20-1,.
CAIRGQGGLGYTF,TGTGCCATCAGAGGACAGGGGGGCCTTGGCTACACCTTC,TRBJ1-2,TRBD1,TRBV10-3,.
CASRRGPWGEQYF,TGTGCCAGTAGGAGGGGCCCATGGGGCGAGCAGTACTTC,TRBJ2-7,.,TRBV19,.
CSVTPGGRSEKLFF,TGCAGCGTTACCCCAGGGGGTAGAAGTGAAAAACTGTTTTTT,TRBJ1-4,TRBD1,TRBV29-1,.
CASSQLGLAGRKETQYF,TGCGCCAGCAGCCAACTGGGACTAGCGGGGCGAAAAGAGACCCAGTACTTC,TRBJ2-5,TRBD2,TRBV4-1,.
CASSPMATGEKLFF,TGTGCCAGCAGCCCGATGGCCACGGGTGAAAAACTGTTTTTT,TRBJ1-4,.,TRBV7-9,once
CASSLETEKLFF,TGTGCCAGCAGCTTAGAGACAGAAAAACTGTTTTTT,TRBJ1-4,.,TRBV7-2,few